The 32 T cell receptor beta chains below all came from one sample that was sequenced in a study of cytomegalovirus exposure and HLA in healthy donors. Primers included in the PCR were 60 Vbeta and 13 Jbeta primers. Assay used: immunoSEQ multiplex PCR; TCRdb lists only in-frame clones, some missing. The table shows 250,000 to 350,000 clones, with 75% to 85% occurring only once. Sequencing input: PBMCs. The receptors originated from a girl aged 2 to 9 in good health and CMV-seronegative.

The CDR3 region is CASSRGAGSSYNEQFF. In nucleotides, the CDR3 is TGTGCCAGCAGCCGGGGGGCGGGGAGCTCCTACAATGAGCAGTTCTTC. V is TRBV7-2 and J is TRBJ2-1, with D perhaps TRBD2 (7 bases). The CDR3 sequence is 16 residues long. CDR1 is SGHTA and CDR2 is FQGNSA in the germline V gene. Deletions cut 5 bases from V and 0 bases from J, with 14 bases between.

This clone has only a few counts. This rearrangement joins TRBV29-1 to TRBJ2-7; 7 nucleotides agree with TRBD1. J gave up 2 bases and V 7 bases, and 14 bases lay outside the gene matches. From germline, CDR1 is SQVTM and CDR2 ANQGSEA. This CDR3 comprises 15 residues. In DNA, the CDR3 is TGCAGCGCCGGACAGGAAGACCACTTCACCTACGAGCAGTACTTC. Translating gives CSAGQEDHFTYEQYF.

This sequence joins TRBV6-1 and TRBJ1-2, with a possible D match to TRBD1 (5 bases). In germline, CDR1 is MNHNS, CDR2 SASEGT. This CDR3 is built from 14 residues. Trimming cost V 6 bases and J 8 bases, with 19 bases left between them. CDR3 coding DNA: TGTGCCAGCAGGGAGGGACCCCGATGGGGAGGCTACACCTTC. Its translation: CASREGPRWGGYTF.

On this clone itself: Compared with germline, one end of the junction differs, possibly owing to a read error. V and J are TRBV7-9 and TRBJ2-7, with TRBD2 matching 12 bases. The length of the CDR3 is 16 residues. Germline V gene data show CDR1 as SEHNR and CDR2 as FQNEAQ (reference sequence). The CDR3 loop reads CSSSAVRTSGNYEQYF. In DNA, the CDR3 is TGTTCCAGCAGCGCTGTTCGGACTAGCGGGAACTACGAGCAGTACTTC.

This clone has only one observation. The chain carries TRBV7-7 and TRBJ2-1; a possible D gene is TRBD1 (6 bases). Germline-derived CDR1 and CDR2 are SSHAT and FNYEAQ (reference sequence). Deletions cut 5 bases from V and 8 bases from J, with 16 bases between. The CDR3 has 14 residues. The CDR3 is CASSHGRSGDEQFF. The CDR3 DNA is TGTGCCAGCAGCCACGGACGGTCAGGGGATGAGCAGTTCTTC.

The chain recombines TRBV28 with TRBJ2-7; TRBD2 might be the D (7 bases). The CDR3 has 13 amino acids. Germline assignment: CDR1 MDHEN and CDR2 SYDVKM. V gave up 5 bases and J gave up 4 bases, with 12 bases separating them. This CDR3 is CASSLGGDYEQYF. The DNA for the CDR3 is TGTGCCAGCAGTCTAGGGGGGGATTACGAGCAGTACTTC.

This clone was recorded only once. One junction end disagrees with the germline gene, perhaps due to a read error. This chain uses TRBV7-9 with TRBJ2-7, with a weak D call TRBD1 (6 bases). This CDR3 contains 14 residues. CDR1 and CDR2 from the germline V gene are SEHNR and FQNEAQ (reference sequence). The CDR3 region is CSSSLSGVSYEQYF. The CDR3 coding sequence is TGTTCCAGCAGCTTGTCAGGGGTCTCCTACGAGCAGTACTTC.

The gene calls are TRBV28 and TRBJ2-1; 7 positions agree with TRBD2. The ends lost 8 bases at V and 1 base at J; junction bases unmatched: 5. Per germline, CDR1 MDHEN and CDR2 SYDVKM. This CDR3 comprises 14 residues. As DNA, the CDR3 is TGTGCCAGCTGGGAGGGCCTATCCTACAATGAGCAGTTCTTC. Protein: CASWEGLSYNEQFF.

Concerning this clone: Other DNA sequences within the sample encode an identical CDR3. The chain carries TRBV27 and TRBJ1-1; D gene uncertain. Germline lookup yields CDR1 MNHEY and CDR2 SMNVEV (reference sequence). The CDR3 spans 14 residues. Trimming cost V 6 bases and J 2 bases, with 13 bases left between them. CDR3 loop: CASSLAGLNTEAFF. The CDR3 DNA sequence: TGTGCCAGCAGCTTGGCAGGACTCAACACTGAAGCTTTCTTT.

The gene calls are TRBV28 and TRBJ1-2; D call uncertain. Trimming took off 1 base at V and 4 bases at J, with 7 bases between the two ends. Germline CDR1 MDHEN, CDR2 SYDVKM. The CDR3 is 13 amino acids. The CDR3, as DNA: TGTGCCAGCAGTTTATACCCAGGCTATGGCTACACCTTC. The encoded protein is CASSLYPGYGYTF.

V and J are TRBV4-1 and TRBJ1-2; TRBD1 aligns across 8 bases. J lost 1 base, V lost 2 bases, and 9 bases had no gene match. CDR3 length equals 17 residues. Germline CDR1 is MGHRA and CDR2 is YSYEKL. The CDR3 region has the DNA TGCGCCAGCAGCCAACTCGGGTGGGACAGGTTTAACTATGGCTACACCTTC. Translating gives CASSQLGWDRFNYGYTF.

This clone was recorded a few times. The J gene is TRBJ1-4, the V gene TRBV7-8; TRBD1 is a possible D gene (6 bases). The V and J ends lost 4 bases and 2 bases respectively, with 11 bases between them. Looked up from germline, CDR1 is SGHVS and CDR2 is FQNEAQ. There are 15 residues in the CDR3. CDR3 region: CASSWRQVTNEKLFF. CDR3 sequence (DNA): TGTGCCAGCAGCTGGCGACAGGTTACTAATGAAAAACTGTTTTTT. The full variable domain, in which reference TRBV7-8 and TRBJ1-4 provide the parts outside the CDR3, is GAGVSQSPRYKVAKRGQDVALRCDPISGHVSLFWYQQALGQGPEFLTYFQNEAQLDKSGLPSDRFFAERPEGSVSTLKIQRTQQEDSAVYLCASSWRQVTNEKLFFGSGTQLSVL.

V gene TRBV12-5 combines with J gene TRBJ2-3; 11 bases fit TRBD1. The V segment lost 7 bases and the J segment 3 bases; nucleotides outside the gene matches: 12. Germline V gene sequence: CDR1 LGHNT, CDR2 FRNRAP. The length of the CDR3 is 17 residues. The CDR3 loop is CASAPTRTGGITDTQYF. CDR3 DNA: TGTGCTAGTGCCCCAACCCGGACAGGGGGCATAACAGATACGCAGTATTTT.

This clone occurred a few times. The J gene is TRBJ2-3, the V gene TRBV9; 11 bases match TRBD2. The V and J ends lost 2 bases and 2 bases, in that order; junction bases with no gene match: 7. Germline loops: CDR1 SGDLS, CDR2 YYNGEE. This CDR3 has 17 amino acids. CDR3 DNA sequence: TGTGCCAGCAGCGTTACTAGCGGGGGCGTTTTCACAGATACGCAGTATTTT. It yields the protein CASSVTSGGVFTDTQYF. Based on the CDR3 plus reference TRBV9 and TRBJ2-3, the full variable domain is DSGVTQTPKHLITATGQRVTLRCSPRSGDLSVYWYQQSLDQGLQFLIQYYNGEERAKGNILERFSAQQFPDLHSELNLSSLELGDSALYFCASSVTSGGVFTDTQYFGPGTRLTVL.

The chain carries TRBV30 and TRBJ2-5, with 8 positions matching TRBD1. Germline CDR1 reads GTSNPN; CDR2 reads SVGIG (reference sequence). CDR3 size: 14 residues. V shed 4 bases, J shed 5 bases, and the junction held 9 bases outside the gene matches. CDR3 sequence (DNA): TGTGCCTGGACCCCGGGACAGGCGAGGGAGACCCAGTACTTC. Amino acids: CAWTPGQARETQYF. Full variable domain (outside the CDR3, taken from reference TRBV30 and TRBJ2-5): SQTIHQWPATLVQPVGSPLSLECTVEGTSNPNLYWYRQAAGRGLQLLFYSVGIGQISSEVPQNLSASRPQDRQFILSSKKLLLSDSGFYLCAWTPGQARETQYFGPGTRLLVL.

This chain links TRBV6-5 with TRBJ1-1; 10 nucleotides match TRBD1. Germline V gene lookup returns CDR1 MNHEY and CDR2 SVGAGI. CDR3 length: 14 residues. The CDR3 region is CASLTGGGNTEAFF. CDR3 sequence (DNA): TGTGCAAGTTTGACAGGGGGCGGGAACACTGAAGCTTTCTTT.

On this clone itself: The identical CDR3 is also encoded by other nucleotide sequences in the sample. V gene TRBV5-1 combines with J gene TRBJ1-3, with 8 bases identical to TRBD1. The V segment lost 0 bases and the J segment 0 bases; nucleotides outside the gene matches: 2. Per germline, CDR1 SGHRS and CDR2 YFSETQ. This CDR3 has 16 amino acids. The CDR3 nucleotides read TGCGCCAGCAGCTTGGGGGACAGGAGCTCTGGAAACACCATATATTTT. Translation gives CASSLGDRSSGNTIYF.

The V call is TRBV2, the J call TRBJ2-1, with D possibly being TRBD1 (6 bases). V lost 7 bases and J lost 7, with 17 bases in between. Germline CDR1 and CDR2: SNHLY and FYNNEI. The CDR3 is 14 residues long. The CDR3 DNA reads TGTGCCAGCACGAGGGAAACAGGGCCAAATGAGCAGTTCTTC. This translates into CASTRETGPNEQFF.

This chain uses TRBV5-4 with TRBJ2-3; possibly TRBD1 for D (5 bases). The CDR3 is 13 residues long. The V gene's germline CDR1 is SGHNT and CDR2 YYREEE (reference sequence). V shed 0 bases and J shed 8 bases, with 10 bases lying between them. CDR3 sequence (DNA): TGTGCCAGCAGCTTGGATCAGGGTGGTACGCAGTATTTT. It translates to CASSLDQGGTQYF.

The chain links TRBV6-1 to TRBJ2-7; 7 nucleotides line up with TRBD1. V gave up 4 bases and J gave up 1 base; unmatched junction bases: 4. Germline V CDR1 and CDR2: MNHNS, SASEGT. The CDR3 extends over 14 amino acids. The CDR3 sequence: CASSVDRVSYEQYF. The DNA of the CDR3 is TGTGCCAGCAGTGTAGACAGGGTATCCTACGAGCAGTACTTC.

This chain joins TRBV11-1 and TRBJ1-6; 9 bases fit TRBD1. V was pared by 5 bases and J by 7 bases, with 6 bases of the junction left unmatched. This CDR3 spans 15 amino acids. Germline V gives CDR1 SGHAT, CDR2 FQDESV (reference sequence). DNA of the CDR3: TGTGCCAGCAGCAACCTTGGACAGGGGAATTCACCCCTCCACTTT. Residues: CASSNLGQGNSPLHF.

This clone was observed a few times. The chain carries TRBV2 and TRBJ2-1, with 7 bases identical to TRBD1. The CDR3 is 16 amino acids. CDR1 SNHLY and CDR2 FYNNEI come from the germline V gene. V dropped 5 bases and J dropped 0; count of bases not matched to a gene: 7. The CDR3, as DNA: TGTGCCAGCAGTTACGACAGGGCGGGCTCCTACAATGAGCAGTTCTTC. Its protein is CASSYDRAGSYNEQFF.

The rearrangement joins TRBV5-5 to TRBJ1-1; D possibly corresponds to TRBD1 (5 bases). This CDR3 region has 15 residues. Per germline, CDR1 SGHKS and CDR2 YYEKEE (reference sequence). V was cut by 4 bases and J by 4 bases, with 17 bases left in between. The CDR3 nucleotides read TGTGCCAGCAGCCCCCGGAGGGGCTCGGGCACTGAAGCTTTCTTT. It translates to CASSPRRGSGTEAFF.

This clone was counted a few times. The chain joins TRBV25-1 to TRBJ2-2; 10 nucleotides line up with TRBD1. Germline V CDR1 and CDR2: MGHDK, SYGVNS. V was clipped by 4 bases and J by 4 bases; unmatched bases: 6. CDR3 length equals 16 residues. The CDR3 sequence: CASSADRGRSTGELFF. Here the CDR3 DNA reads TGTGCCAGCAGTGCCGACAGGGGGCGTTCCACCGGGGAGCTGTTTTTT.

V and J are TRBV2 and TRBJ2-7; 8 bases fit TRBD2. Germline V gene sequence: CDR1 SNHLY, CDR2 FYNNEI. The trim removed 8 bases at V and 3 bases at J, leaving 3 bases unmatched. This CDR3 has 12 amino acids. CDR3 coding DNA: TGTGCCAGCCAGGGACTAGACTACGAGCAGTACTTC. It is translated as CASQGLDYEQYF.

A single count supports this clone. The chain employs TRBV5-3 and TRBJ1-2; tentatively, D is TRBD1 (5 bases). TRBV5-3 is marked as an open reading frame, function uncertain. This CDR3 spans 15 amino acids. Trimming shortened V by 4 bases and J by 4 bases, and 17 bases separated the two germline ends. The CDR3 bases are TGTGCCAGAAGCCCCGAGGACCCAGGGCCCTATGGCTACACCTTC. Protein sequence: CARSPEDPGPYGYTF.

The chain carries TRBV28 and TRBJ2-3, with TRBD2 matching over 10 bases. The CDR3 is made up of 16 amino acids. V dropped 5 bases and J dropped 0; count of bases not matched to a gene: 5. Germline CDR1 reads MDHEN; CDR2 reads SYDVKM. CDR3 nucleotide sequence: TGTGCCAGCAGTGATCATAGCGGGGGGAGCACAGATACGCAGTATTTT. Protein product: CASSDHSGGSTDTQYF.

This clone is a singleton in its sample. V is TRBV28 and J is TRBJ1-2, with D maybe TRBD1 (6 bases). The CDR3 runs to 11 residues. V shed 10 bases and J shed 12 bases, with 18 bases lying between them. Looked up from germline, CDR1 is MDHEN and CDR2 is SYDVKM. The CDR3 nucleotides are TGTGCCACCCTCTGGGACATGGGGCACACCTTC. Its translation: CATLWDMGHTF.

The CDR3 reads CAWSFTGTGELFF. CDR3 nucleotide sequence: TGTGCCTGGAGCTTCACAGGCACCGGGGAGCTGTTTTTT. The chain couples TRBV30 to TRBJ2-2, with D perhaps matching TRBD1 (5 bases). The CDR3 is made up of 13 amino acids. Trimming left V 3 bases short and J 4 bases short, with 9 bases between. The V gene's germline CDR1 is GTSNPN and CDR2 SVGIG (reference sequence).

This clone was seen a few times. This chain connects TRBV18 to TRBJ2-3; 8 bases line up with TRBD1. The CDR3 has 15 amino acids. Germline V lookup: CDR1 KGHSH, CDR2 LQKENI. V lost 5 bases and J lost 1; bases outside the gene matches: 5. The CDR3 coding sequence is TGTGCCAGCTCATTGGGACAGGTGGGCACAGATACGCAGTATTTT. Translation gives CASSLGQVGTDTQYF. Together with reference TRBV18 and TRBJ2-3, the CDR3 gives the full variable domain: NAGVMQNPRHLVRRRGQEARLRCSPMKGHSHVYWYRQLPEEGLKFMVYLQKENIIDESGMPKERFSAEFPKEGPSILRIQQVVRGDSAAYFCASSLGQVGTDTQYFGPGTRLTVL.

The chain links TRBV6-1 to TRBJ1-1, with D perhaps matching TRBD1 (5 bases). V was shortened by 3 bases and J by 4 bases, with 12 bases between the two germline ends. CDR3 length equals 14 residues. The V gene's germline CDR1 is MNHNS and CDR2 SASEGT. The CDR3 region has the DNA TGTGCCAGCAGTGATCCAGGGCGGTTCACTGAAGCTTTCTTT. Protein sequence: CASSDPGRFTEAFF.

The V gene is TRBV5-1, the J gene TRBJ1-4; the D is unclear. CDR1 SGHRS and CDR2 YFSETQ come from the germline V gene. V dropped 2 bases and J dropped 2 bases, with 10 bases sitting between them. The CDR3 is 15 residues long. The CDR3 region has the DNA TGCGCCAGCAGCTTAAACAGTTATACTAATGAAAAACTGTTTTTT. This encodes CASSLNSYTNEKLFF.